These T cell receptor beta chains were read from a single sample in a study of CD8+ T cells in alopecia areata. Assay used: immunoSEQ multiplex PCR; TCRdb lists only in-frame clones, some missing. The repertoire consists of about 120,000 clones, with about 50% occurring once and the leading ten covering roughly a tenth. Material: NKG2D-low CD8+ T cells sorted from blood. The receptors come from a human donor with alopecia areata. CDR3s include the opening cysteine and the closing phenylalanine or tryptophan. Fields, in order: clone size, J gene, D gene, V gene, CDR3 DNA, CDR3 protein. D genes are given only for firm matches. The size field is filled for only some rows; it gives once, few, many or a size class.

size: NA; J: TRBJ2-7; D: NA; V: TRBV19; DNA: TGTGCCAGTAGTATTAGGGCAGATTCCTACGAGCAGTACTTC; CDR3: CASSIRADSYEQYF
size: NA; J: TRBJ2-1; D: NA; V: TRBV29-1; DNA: TGCAGCGTTGAAGATCTGAGGACTCCCTACAATGAGCAGTTCTTC; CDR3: CSVEDLRTPYNEQFF
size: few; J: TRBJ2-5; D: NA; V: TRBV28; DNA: TGTGCCAGCAGTCCCTATGCGGGCCTACAAGAGACCCAGTACTTC; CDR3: CASSPYAGLQETQYF
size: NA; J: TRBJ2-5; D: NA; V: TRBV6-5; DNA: TGTGCCAGCAGTTCACTGGTTGGAGAGACCCAGTACTTC; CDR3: CASSSLVGETQYF
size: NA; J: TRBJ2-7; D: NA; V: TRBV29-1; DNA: TGCAGCGTTGAAGATCGTAATTACGAGCAGTACTTC; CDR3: CSVEDRNYEQYF
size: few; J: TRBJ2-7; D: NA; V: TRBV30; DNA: TGTGCCTGGAGCTCGATTCCGCGGGGCGAGCAGTACTTC; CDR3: CAWSSIPRGEQYF
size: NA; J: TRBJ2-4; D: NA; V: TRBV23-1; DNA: TGCGCCAGCAGTCAATCGGAGAGGAAGCGGCCCATTCAGTACTTC; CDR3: CASSQSERKRPIQYF
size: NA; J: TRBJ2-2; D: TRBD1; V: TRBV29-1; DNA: TGCAGCGTAAACCTACAGGGGACCGGGGAGCTGTTTTTT; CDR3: CSVNLQGTGELFF
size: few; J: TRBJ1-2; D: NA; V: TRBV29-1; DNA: TGCAGCGTTGGACGGGGACACCACACCTTC; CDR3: CSVGRGHHTF
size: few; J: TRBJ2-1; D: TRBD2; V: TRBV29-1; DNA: TGCAGCGTTGAAGATGGTGAGACCCTAGCGGGAGGACTTGAGCAGTTCTTC; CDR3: CSVEDGETLAGGLEQFF
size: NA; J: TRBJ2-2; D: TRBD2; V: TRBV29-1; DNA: TGCAGCGTTGAGGTGGGAGGGACGAACACCGGGGAGCTGTTTTTT; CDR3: CSVEVGGTNTGELFF
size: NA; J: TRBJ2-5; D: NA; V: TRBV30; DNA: TGTGCCTGGAGTCGGTTGGCCGCCGAGACCCAGTACTTC; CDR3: CAWSRLAAETQYF
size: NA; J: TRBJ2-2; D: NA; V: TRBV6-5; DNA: TGTGCCAGCAGTGATACGAACACCGGGGAGCTGTTTTTT; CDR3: CASSDTNTGELFF
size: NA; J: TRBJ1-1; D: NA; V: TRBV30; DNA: TGTGCCTGGAGTTCACCGGGACTGCTGGAAGCTTTCTTT; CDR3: CAWSSPGLLEAFF
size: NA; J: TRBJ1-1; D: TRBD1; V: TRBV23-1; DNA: TGCGCCAGCAGTCTCACAGGGGGACAGGGGGCAACTGAAGCTTTCTTT; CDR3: CASSLTGGQGATEAFF
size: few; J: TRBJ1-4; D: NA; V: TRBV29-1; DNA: TGCAGCATAAATGAGGGGAATAATGAAAAACTGTTTTTT; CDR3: CSINEGNNEKLFF
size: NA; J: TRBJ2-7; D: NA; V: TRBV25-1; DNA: TGTGCCACCCGTTGGTGGCAATACTTC; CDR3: CATRWWQYF
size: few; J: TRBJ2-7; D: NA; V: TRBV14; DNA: TGTGCCAGCAGCCAAGAGTGGGACGAGCAGTACTTC; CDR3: CASSQEWDEQYF
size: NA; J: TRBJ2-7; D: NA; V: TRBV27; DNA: TGTGCCAGCAGTTTATCCTTTCTGGGGTACGAGCAGTACTTC; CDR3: CASSLSFLGYEQYF
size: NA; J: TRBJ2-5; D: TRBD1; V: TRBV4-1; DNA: TGCGCCAGCAGCCCTCCGACAGGGGAAGAGACCCAGTACTTC; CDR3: CASSPPTGEETQYF
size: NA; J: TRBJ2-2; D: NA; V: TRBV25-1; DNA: TGTGCCAGCAGTAAATACCTGAACACCGGGGAGCTGTTTTTT; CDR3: CASSKYLNTGELFF
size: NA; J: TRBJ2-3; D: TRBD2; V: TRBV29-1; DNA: TGCAGCGTTGAAGATCCCAGCGGGGGGGTAGGGTTGGCAGATACGCAGTATTTT; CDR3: CSVEDPSGGVGLADTQYF
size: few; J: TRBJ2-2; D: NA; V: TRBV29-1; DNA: TGCAGCGTTGAAGCCCTAGACGGGGGGAACACCGGGGAGCTGTTTTTT; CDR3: CSVEALDGGNTGELFF
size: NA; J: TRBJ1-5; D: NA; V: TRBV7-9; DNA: TGTGCCAGCAGCTTCGGGGGTACGCATCAGCCCCAGCATTTT; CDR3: CASSFGGTHQPQHF
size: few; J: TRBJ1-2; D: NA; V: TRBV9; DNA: TGTGCCAGCAGCGTAGGAGGAGGCACCTATGGCTACACCTTC; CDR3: CASSVGGGTYGYTF
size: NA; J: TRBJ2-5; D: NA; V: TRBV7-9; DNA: TGTGCCAGCAGCCCCCGCCCGGGGGCCCAGTACTTC; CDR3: CASSPRPGAQYF
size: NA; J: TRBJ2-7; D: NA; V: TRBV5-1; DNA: TGCGCCAGCAGCTTGGTTGGAGAGCAGTACTTC; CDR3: CASSLVGEQYF
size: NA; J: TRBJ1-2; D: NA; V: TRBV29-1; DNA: TGCAGCGTGGACAGTGCGTATGGCTACACCTTC; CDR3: CSVDSAYGYTF
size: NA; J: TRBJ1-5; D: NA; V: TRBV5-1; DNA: TGCGCCAGCAGCTTAGGGGACGGGGGTCAGCCCCAGCATTTT; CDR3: CASSLGDGGQPQHF
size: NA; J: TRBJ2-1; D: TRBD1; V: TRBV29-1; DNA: TGCAGCTCCGTAGGGCCCCGGGACAGACAAACTCCCTACAATGAGCAGTTCTTC; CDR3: CSSVGPRDRQTPYNEQFF
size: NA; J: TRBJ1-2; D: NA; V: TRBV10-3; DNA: TGTGCCATCAGCCAACTTGACAGAGGAAGTAGCTATGGCTACACCTTC; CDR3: CAISQLDRGSSYGYTF
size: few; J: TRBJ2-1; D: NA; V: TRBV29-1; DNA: TGCAGCGTTGAGGTCTTGCTATACAATGAGCAGTTCTTC; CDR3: CSVEVLLYNEQFF
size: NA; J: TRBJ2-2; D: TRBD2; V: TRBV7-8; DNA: TGTGCCAGCAGCTTCTTACCAGCGGGGGACACCGGGGAGCTGTTTTTT; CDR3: CASSFLPAGDTGELFF
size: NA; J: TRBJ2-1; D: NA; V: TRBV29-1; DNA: TGCAGCGTTGAGCCCCCAACCCACAATGAGCAGTTCTTC; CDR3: CSVEPPTHNEQFF
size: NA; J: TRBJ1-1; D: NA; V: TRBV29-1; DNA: TGCAGCGTTGGTGACCCCGGGGAGGGCACTGAAGCTTTCTTT; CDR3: CSVGDPGEGTEAFF
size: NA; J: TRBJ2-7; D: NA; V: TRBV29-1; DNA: TGCAGCGCCGGACAGCCTTACTACGAGCAGTACTTC; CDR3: CSAGQPYYEQYF
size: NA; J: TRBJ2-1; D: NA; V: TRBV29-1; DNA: TGCAGCGTTGAATCTGGACATCTGCCGGCGGGTGAGCAGTTCTTC; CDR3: CSVESGHLPAGEQFF
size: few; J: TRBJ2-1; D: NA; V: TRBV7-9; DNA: TGTGCCAGCAGCTCACAGGGCAATGAGCAGTTCTTC; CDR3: CASSSQGNEQFF
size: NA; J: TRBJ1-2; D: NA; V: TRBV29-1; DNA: TGCAGCGTTGAGTCCCCGCGAGGATATGGCTACACCTTC; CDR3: CSVESPRGYGYTF
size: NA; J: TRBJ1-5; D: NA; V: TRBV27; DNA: TGTGCCAGCAGTTTAGGGGACAATCAGCCCCAGCATTTT; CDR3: CASSLGDNQPQHF
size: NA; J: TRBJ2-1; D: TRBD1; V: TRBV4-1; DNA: TGCGCCAGCAGCCCCGGGACAGGCATCAATGAGCAGTTCTTC; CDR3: CASSPGTGINEQFF
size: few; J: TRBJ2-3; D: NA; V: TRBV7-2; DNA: TGTGCCAGCAGCTGGACAGTTAGGGATACGCAGTATTTT; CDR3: CASSWTVRDTQYF